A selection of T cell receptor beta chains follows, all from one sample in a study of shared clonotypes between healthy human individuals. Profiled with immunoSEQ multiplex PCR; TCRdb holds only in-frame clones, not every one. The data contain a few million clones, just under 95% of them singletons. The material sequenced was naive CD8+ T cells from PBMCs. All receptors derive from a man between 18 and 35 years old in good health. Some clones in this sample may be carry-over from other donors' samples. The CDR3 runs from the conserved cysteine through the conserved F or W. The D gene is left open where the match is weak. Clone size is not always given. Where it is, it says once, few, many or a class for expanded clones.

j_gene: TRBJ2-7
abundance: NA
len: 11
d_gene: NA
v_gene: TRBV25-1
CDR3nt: TGTGCCAGCAGCGATAGCAGTGAGCAGTACTTC
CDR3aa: CASSDSSEQYF

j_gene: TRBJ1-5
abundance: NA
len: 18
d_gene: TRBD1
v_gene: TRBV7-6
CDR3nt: TGTGCCAGCAGCGTACCGGGACAGGGGAGTAAGTGGATTCAGCCCCAGCATTTT
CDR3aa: CASSVPGQGSKWIQPQHF

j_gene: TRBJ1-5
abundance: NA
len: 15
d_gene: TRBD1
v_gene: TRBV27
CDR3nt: TGTGCCAGCAGTTTGGGCCCCGGGACAGGGCAGCCCCAGCATTTT
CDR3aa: CASSLGPGTGQPQHF

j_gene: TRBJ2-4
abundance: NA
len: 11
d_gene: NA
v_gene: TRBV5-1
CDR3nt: TGCGCCAGCAGCCCAGACCCAATTCAGTACTTC
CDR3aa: CASSPDPIQYF

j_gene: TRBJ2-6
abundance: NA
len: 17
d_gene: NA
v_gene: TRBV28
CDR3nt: TGTGCCAGCAGTTCGGGGGACGGTGGCCCTGGGGCCAACGTCCTGACTTTC
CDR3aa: CASSSGDGGPGANVLTF

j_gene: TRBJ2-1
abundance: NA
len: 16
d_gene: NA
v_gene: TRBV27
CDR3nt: TGTGCCAGCAGTCTCCGACCAAAGTCCTCCTACAATGAGCAGTTCTTC
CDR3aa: CASSLRPKSSYNEQFF

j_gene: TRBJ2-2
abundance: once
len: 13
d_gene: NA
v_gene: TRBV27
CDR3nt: TGTGCCAGCAGTTCGCTGAACACCGGGGAGCTGTTTTTT
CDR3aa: CASSSLNTGELFF

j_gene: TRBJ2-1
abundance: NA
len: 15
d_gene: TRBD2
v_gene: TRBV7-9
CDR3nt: TGTGCCAGCAGCCCCGGACTAGCGGCCAACAATGAGCAGTTCTTC
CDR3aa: CASSPGLAANNEQFF

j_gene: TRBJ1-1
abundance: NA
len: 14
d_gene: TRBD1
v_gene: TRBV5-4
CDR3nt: TGTGCCAGCAGGGGAGGGGGCGGGTTCGCTGAAGCTTTCTTT
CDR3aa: CASRGGGGFAEAFF

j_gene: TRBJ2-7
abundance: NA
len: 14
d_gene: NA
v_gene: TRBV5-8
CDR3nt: TGTGCCAGCAGCCCAGAACAGGGAGACTACGAGCAGTACTTC
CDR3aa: CASSPEQGDYEQYF

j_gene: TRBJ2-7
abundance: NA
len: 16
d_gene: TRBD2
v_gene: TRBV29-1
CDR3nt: TGCAGCGTTGACCATCGTGTAGCGGGAGGATTCTACGAGCAGTACTTC
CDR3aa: CSVDHRVAGGFYEQYF

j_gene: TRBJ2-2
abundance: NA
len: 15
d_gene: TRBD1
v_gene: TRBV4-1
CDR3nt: TGCGCCAGCAGCCCCAGGGGGTCCGACACCGGGGAGCTGTTTTTT
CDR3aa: CASSPRGSDTGELFF

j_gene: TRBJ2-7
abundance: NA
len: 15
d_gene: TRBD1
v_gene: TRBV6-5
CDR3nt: TGTGCCAGCAGTTACTCTTGGGACAGCCCCTACGAGCAGTACTTC
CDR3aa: CASSYSWDSPYEQYF

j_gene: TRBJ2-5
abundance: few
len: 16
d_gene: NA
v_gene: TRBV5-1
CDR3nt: TGCGCCAGCAGCTGGTGGCCCGGGACTCACCAAGAGACCCAGTACTTC
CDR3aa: CASSWWPGTHQETQYF

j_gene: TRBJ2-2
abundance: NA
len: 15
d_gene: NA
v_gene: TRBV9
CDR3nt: TGTGCCAGCAGCCAGCCAGGGACTTTGACCGGGGAGCTGTTTTTT
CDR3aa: CASSQPGTLTGELFF

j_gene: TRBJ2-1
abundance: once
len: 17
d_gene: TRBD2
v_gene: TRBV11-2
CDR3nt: TGTGCCAGCAGCCGCATCAGAGCGGGAGACTCGTCCAATGAGCAGTTCTTC
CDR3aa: CASSRIRAGDSSNEQFF

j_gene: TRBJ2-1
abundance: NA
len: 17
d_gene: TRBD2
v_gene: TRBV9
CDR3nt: TGTGCCAGCAGCGTAGCTGGGCGGGAGGGCCTGGGCAATGAGCAGTTCTTC
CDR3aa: CASSVAGREGLGNEQFF

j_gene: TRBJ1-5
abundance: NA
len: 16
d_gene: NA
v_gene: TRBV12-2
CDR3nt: TGTGCAAGTCGCTCGGGACAGGGGGCTACCAATCAGCCCCAGCATTTT
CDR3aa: CASRSGQGATNQPQHF

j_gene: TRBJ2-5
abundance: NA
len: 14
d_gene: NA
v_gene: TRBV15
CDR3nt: TGTGCCACCAGCAAAAGGACAGTTCAAGAGACCCAGTACTTC
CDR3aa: CATSKRTVQETQYF

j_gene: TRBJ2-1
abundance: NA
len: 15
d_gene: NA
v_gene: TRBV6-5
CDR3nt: TGTGCCAGCAGTTACAAGGGGGTACGGGAGAATGAGCAGTTCTTC
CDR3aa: CASSYKGVRENEQFF

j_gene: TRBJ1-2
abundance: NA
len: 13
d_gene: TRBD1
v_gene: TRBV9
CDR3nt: TGTGCCAGCAGCGCAACAGGGGCGTATGGCTACACCTTC
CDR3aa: CASSATGAYGYTF

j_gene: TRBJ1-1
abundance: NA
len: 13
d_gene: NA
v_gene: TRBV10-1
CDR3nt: TGCGCCAGCCGAGTACTTCCGAACACTGAAGCTTTCTTT
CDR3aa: CASRVLPNTEAFF

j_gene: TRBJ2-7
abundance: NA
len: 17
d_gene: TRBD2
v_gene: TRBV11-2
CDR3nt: TGTGCCAGCAGCTTAGTAGCTGGCGGGAGGCGTGCCTACGAGCAGTACTTC
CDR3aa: CASSLVAGGRRAYEQYF

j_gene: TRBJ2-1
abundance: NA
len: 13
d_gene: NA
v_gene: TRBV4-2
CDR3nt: TGTGCCAGCAGCCAACAATCACTACCAGAGCAGTTCTTC
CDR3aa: CASSQQSLPEQFF

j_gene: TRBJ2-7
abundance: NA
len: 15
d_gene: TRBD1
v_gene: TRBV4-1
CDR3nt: TGCGCCAGCAGCCAAGGGCAGAGGGGGCACTACGAGCAGTACTTC
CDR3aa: CASSQGQRGHYEQYF

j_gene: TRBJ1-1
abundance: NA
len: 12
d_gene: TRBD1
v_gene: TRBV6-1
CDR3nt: TGTGCCAGCGACAGGGGATACACTGAAGCTTTCTTT
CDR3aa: CASDRGYTEAFF

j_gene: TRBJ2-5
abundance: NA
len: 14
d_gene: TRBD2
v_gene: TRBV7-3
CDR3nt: TGTGCCAGCAGCCAAAGCGGGAGCGGAGAGACCCAGTACTTC
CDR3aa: CASSQSGSGETQYF

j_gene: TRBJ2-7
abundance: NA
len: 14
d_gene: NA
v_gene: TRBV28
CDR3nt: TGTGCCAGCACCACCCGTCGGGATGCCTACGAGCAGTACTTC
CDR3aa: CASTTRRDAYEQYF

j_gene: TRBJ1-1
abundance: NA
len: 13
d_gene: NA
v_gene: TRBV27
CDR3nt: TGTGCCAGCAGTCTGTCGGGAGGCACTGAAGCTTTCTTT
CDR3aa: CASSLSGGTEAFF

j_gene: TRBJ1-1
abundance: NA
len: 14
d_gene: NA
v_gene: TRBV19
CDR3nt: TGTGCCAGTAGTTTGGGTCCAGGCTCAGGGGAGGCTTTCTTT
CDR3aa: CASSLGPGSGEAFF

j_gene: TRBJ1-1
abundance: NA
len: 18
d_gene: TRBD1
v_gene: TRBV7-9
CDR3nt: TGTGCCAGCAGCTTCCCCCGCGGACAGGGGGGGACGAACACTGAAGCTTTCTTT
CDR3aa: CASSFPRGQGGTNTEAFF

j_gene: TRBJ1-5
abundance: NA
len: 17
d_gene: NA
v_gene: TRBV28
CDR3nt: TGTGCCAGCAGTCGGATCGGAGGGTTCGGGGGCAATCAGCCCCAGCATTTT
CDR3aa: CASSRIGGFGGNQPQHF

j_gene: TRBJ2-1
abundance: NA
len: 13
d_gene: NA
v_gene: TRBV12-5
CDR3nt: TGTGCTAGTGGTTTGTCGGCCTACAATGAGCAGTTCTTC
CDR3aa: CASGLSAYNEQFF

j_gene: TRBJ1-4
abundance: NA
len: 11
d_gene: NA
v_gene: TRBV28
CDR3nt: TGTGCCAGCAGTTTTACGACGATTGTTTTTTTT
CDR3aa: CASSFTTIVFF

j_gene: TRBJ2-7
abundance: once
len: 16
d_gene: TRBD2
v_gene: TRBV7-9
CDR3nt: TGTGCCAGCAGCTTAGGGGCTAGCGGGGGGCCCTACGAGCAGTACTTC
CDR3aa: CASSLGASGGPYEQYF

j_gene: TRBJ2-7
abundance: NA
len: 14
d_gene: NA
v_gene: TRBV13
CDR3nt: TGTGCCAGCAGCTTTGGAGGAGACTCCTACGAGCAGTACTTC
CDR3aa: CASSFGGDSYEQYF

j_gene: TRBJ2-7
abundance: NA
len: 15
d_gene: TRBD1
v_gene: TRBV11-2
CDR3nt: TGTGCCAGCAGCTTAGTCGCAGGCAGGGGGTACGAGCAGTACTTC
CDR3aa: CASSLVAGRGYEQYF

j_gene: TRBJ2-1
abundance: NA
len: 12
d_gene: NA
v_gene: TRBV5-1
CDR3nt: TGCGCCAGCAGCTCCCCCTACAATGAGCAGTTCTTC
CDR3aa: CASSSPYNEQFF

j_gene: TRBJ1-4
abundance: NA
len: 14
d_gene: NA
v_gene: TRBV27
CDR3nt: TGTGCCAGCAGTTTATCCTGGGGAAATGAAAAACTGTTTTTT
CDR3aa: CASSLSWGNEKLFF

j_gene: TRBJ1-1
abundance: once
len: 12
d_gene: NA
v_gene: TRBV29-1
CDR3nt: TGCAGCGTCCGGGGGGGTGACACTGAAGCTTTCTTT
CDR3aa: CSVRGGDTEAFF

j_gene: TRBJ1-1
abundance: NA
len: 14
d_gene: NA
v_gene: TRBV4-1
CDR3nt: TGCGCCAGCAGCCACGAAGGCCAGGACACTGAAGCTTTCTTT
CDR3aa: CASSHEGQDTEAFF

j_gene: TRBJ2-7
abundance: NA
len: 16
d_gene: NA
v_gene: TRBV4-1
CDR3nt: TGCGCCAGCAGCCAGGACGTCCAGGGGGAGGCCTACGAGCAGTACTTC
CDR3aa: CASSQDVQGEAYEQYF

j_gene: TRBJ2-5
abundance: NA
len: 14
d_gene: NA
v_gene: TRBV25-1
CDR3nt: TGTGCCAGCAGTGAGTTGGAGGTCCAAGAGACCCAGTACTTC
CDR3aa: CASSELEVQETQYF